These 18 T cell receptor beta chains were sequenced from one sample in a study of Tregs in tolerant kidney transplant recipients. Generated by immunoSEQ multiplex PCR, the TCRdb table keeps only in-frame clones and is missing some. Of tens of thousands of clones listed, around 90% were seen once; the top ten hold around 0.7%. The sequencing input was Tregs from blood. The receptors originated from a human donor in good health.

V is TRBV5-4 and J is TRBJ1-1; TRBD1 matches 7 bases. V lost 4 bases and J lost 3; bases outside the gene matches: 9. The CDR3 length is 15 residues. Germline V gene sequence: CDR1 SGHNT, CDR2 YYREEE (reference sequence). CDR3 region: CASSLIGTADTEAFF. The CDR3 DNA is TGTGCCAGCAGCCTAATTGGGACAGCCGACACTGAAGCTTTCTTT.

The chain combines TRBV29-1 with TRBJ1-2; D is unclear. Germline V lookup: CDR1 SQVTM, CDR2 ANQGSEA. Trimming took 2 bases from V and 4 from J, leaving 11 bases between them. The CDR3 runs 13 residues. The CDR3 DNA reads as TGCAGCGTTGAACCACGGTCAGGCTATGGCTACACCTTC. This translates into CSVEPRSGYGYTF.

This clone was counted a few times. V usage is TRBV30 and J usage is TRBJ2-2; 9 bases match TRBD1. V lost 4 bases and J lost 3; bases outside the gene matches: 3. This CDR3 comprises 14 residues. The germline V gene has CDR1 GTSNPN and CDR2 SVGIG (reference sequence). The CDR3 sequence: CAWTRQGDTGELFF. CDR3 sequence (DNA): TGTGCCTGGACCCGACAGGGGGACACCGGGGAGCTGTTTTTT.

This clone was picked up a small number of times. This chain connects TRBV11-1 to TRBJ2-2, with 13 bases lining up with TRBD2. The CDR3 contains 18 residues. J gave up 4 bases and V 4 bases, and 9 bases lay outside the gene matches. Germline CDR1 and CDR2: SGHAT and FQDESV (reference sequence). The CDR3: CASSWTSGGRLGTGELFF. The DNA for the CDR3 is TGTGCCAGCAGCTGGACTAGCGGGGGAAGGTTGGGCACCGGGGAGCTGTTTTTT.

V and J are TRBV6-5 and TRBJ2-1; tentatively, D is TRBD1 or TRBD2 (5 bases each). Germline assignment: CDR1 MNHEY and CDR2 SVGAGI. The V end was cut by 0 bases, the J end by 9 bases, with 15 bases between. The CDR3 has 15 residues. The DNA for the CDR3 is TGTGCCAGCAGTTACTCGTATGCAGGGACCGGTGAGCAGTTCTTC. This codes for CASSYSYAGTGEQFF.

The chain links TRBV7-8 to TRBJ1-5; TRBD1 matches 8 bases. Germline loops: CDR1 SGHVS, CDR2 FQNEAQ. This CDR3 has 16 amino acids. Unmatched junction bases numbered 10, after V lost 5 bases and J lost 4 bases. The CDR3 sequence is CASSDWTGTGNQPQHF. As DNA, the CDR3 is TGTGCCAGCAGCGATTGGACAGGGACGGGGAATCAGCCCCAGCATTTT.

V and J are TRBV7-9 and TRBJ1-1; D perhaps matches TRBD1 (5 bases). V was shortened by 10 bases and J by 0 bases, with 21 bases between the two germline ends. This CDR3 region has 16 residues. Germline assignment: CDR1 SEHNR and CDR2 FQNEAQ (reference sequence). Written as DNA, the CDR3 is TGTGCCACGAGGCCGGGACTGCCTCCAATGAACACTGAAGCTTTCTTT. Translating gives CATRPGLPPMNTEAFF.

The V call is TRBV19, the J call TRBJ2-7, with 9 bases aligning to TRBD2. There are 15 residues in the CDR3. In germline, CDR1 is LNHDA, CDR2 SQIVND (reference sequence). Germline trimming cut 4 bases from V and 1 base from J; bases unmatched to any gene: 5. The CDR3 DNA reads TGTGCCAGTAGTAGCCGCGGGGGGGTTTCCTACGAGCAGTACTTC. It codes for CASSSRGGVSYEQYF.

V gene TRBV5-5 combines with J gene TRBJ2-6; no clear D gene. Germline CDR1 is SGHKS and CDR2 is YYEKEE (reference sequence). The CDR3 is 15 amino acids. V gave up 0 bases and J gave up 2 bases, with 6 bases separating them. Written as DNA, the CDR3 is TGTGCCAGCAGCTTGGTCTCGGCTGGGGCCAACGTCCTGACTTTC. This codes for CASSLVSAGANVLTF.

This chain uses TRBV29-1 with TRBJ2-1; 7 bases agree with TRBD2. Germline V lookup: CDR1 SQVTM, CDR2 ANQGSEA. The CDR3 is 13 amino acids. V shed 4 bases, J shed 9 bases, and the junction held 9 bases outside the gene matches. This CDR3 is CSVVRTRCREQFF. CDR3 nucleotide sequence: TGCAGCGTTGTTAGGACTAGGTGTCGTGAGCAGTTCTTC.

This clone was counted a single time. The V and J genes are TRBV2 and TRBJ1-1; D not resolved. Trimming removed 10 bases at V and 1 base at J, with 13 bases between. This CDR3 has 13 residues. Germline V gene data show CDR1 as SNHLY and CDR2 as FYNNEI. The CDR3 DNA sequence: TGTGCCACCGGCCCAGAGGCGAACACTGAAGCTTTCTTT. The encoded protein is CATGPEANTEAFF.

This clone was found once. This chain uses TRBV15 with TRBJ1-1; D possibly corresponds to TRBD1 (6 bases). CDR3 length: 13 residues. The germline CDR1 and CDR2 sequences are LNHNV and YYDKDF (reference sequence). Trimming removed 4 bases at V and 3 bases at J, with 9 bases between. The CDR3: CATSKYRDTEAFF. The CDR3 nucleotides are TGTGCCACCAGCAAGTACAGGGACACTGAAGCTTTCTTT.

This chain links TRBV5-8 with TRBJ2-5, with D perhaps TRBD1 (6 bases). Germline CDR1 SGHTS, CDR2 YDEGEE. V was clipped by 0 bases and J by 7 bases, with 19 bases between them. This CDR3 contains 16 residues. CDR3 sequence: CASSLEGTPRPLTQYF. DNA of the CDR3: TGTGCCAGCAGCTTGGAGGGGACACCAAGGCCTTTGACCCAGTACTTC.

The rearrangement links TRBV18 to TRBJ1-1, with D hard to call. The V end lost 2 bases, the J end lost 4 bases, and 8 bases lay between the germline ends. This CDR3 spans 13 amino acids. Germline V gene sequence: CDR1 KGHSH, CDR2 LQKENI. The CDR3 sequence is CASSPSLATEAFF. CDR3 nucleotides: TGTGCCAGCTCACCATCCTTGGCCACTGAAGCTTTCTTT.

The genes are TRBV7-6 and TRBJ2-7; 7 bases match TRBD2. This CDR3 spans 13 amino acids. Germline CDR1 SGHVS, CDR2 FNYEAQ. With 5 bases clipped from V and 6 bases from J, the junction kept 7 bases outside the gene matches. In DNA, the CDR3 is TGTGCCAGCAGCCCCCCCCGGGGGGTCGAGCAGTACTTC. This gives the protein CASSPPRGVEQYF. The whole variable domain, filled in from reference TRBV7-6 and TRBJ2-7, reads GAGVSQSPRYKVTKRGQDVALRCDPISGHVSLYWYRQALGQGPEFLTYFNYEAQQDKSGLPNDRFSAERPEGSISTLTIQRTEQRDSAMYRCASSPPRGVEQYFGPGTRLTVT.

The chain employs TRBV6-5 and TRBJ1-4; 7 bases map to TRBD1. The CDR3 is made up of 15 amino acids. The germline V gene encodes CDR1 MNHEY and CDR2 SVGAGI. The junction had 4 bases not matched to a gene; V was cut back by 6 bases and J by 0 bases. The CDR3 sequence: CASRHTGATNEKLFF. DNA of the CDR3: TGTGCCAGCAGGCACACAGGGGCAACTAATGAAAAACTGTTTTTT.

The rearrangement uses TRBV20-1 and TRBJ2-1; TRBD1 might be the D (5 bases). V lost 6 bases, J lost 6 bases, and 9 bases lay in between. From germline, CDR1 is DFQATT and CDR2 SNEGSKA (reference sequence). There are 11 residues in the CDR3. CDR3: CSARQFNEQFF. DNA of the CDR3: TGCAGTGCCAGACAGTTCAATGAGCAGTTCTTC.

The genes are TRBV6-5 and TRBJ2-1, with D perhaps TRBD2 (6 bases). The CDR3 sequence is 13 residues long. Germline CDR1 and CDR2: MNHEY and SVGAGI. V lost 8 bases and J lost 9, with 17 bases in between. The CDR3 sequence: CASRGLQVPEQFF. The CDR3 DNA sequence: TGTGCCAGCCGGGGACTGCAAGTCCCTGAGCAGTTCTTC.